One T cell receptor beta chain is described in this entry. The antigen this receptor binds is unknown. Base-call qualities are not available, and no considerably larger clone is one nucleotide away. Looking up the germline V gene (reference sequence) yields CDR1 SGHKS and CDR2 YYEKEE. The CDR3 covers 17 residues, taking in both the cysteine and the phenylalanine. Only the CDR3 part of the read is kept: 51 bases, read in frame from the first base. V has 4 bases trimmed and J has 4 bases trimmed; junction bases matching no gene number 15. TCRbeta CDR3 regions were amplified from genomic DNA by means of the immunoSEQ Assay, a bias-controlled multiplex PCR. In the original analysis: The number of nucleated cells in each sample was estimated by amplification of reference gene primers within the assay. To quantify the absolute abundance of each unique TCRbeta CDR3 rearrangement, sequence reads were collapsed and filtered. For each sample, productive Simpson clonality was calculated as the square root of Simpson's diversity index across productive rearrangements. As stored in TCRdb, this immuneACCESS dataset retains in-frame rearrangements with V and J assigned. A fraction of the clones does not appear; measured against another copy, unresolved V genes explain less than half of the discrepancy, and the remainder lacks a known reason. The V and J calls and clone size are taken from that table; D and trimming were inferred from the DNA. Within this sample are 250,000 to 350,000 clones, with around 87% of them counted one time only. Approximately 8.1% of the sample lies in the top ten.

The data were obtained in a study of blood T cell repertoires in COVID-19 (dated by TCRdb to 2018 to 2020). In terms of the full investigation: Samples covering the acute and convalescent phases of COVID-19 were provided by collaborators in the United States, Italy and Spain. The material from the prospective study consisted of cDNA or gDNA derived from T cells, B-cell-depleted T cells, or PBMCs. The dataset comprised deeply sampled blood TCRbeta repertoires from subjects exposed to, actively infected with, or recovered from COVID-19. A freely available public database, intended as a resource for researchers studying the immune response to SARS-CoV-2, is where the repertoires were released. The samples were drawn from the first 160 participants of the ongoing ImmuneRACE study and from 950 to 1,500 subjects provided by 6 global collaborators. A de-identified subject ID, COVID-19 status, age in years and sex were almost always included in the sample metadata. Where available, HLA class I and class II types were obtained from metadata supplied by the sample provider rather than from assay-based typing. Broader findings and caveats from the paper: Clinical and demographic metadata were provided uncurated, with the amount varying by source and participant.

Another Seattle source contributed samples from volunteer blood donors who had recovered from COVID-19. Whole blood was collected in K2EDTA tubes by collaborating institutions according to the institutions' own protocols. For TCRbeta analysis, collaborators shipped samples in one of three forms: frozen whole blood, isolated PBMCs, or DNA extracted from either of those sample types. The receptor's source is a woman between 45 and 65 years old who had recovered from COVID-19. Input material: peripheral blood. The chain links TRBV5-5 with TRBJ2-7; TRBD2 lines up with 9 middle nucleotides. The nucleotide sequence is given as TGTGCCAGCAGCCTCACCAACGGGCTAGCGGGAAGTTACGAGCAGTACTTC. The resulting protein is CASSLTNGLAGSYEQYF.